This T cell receptor (beta chain) was documented in a study of monozygotic twins with inflammatory bowel disease. Turning to this clonotype: The antigen is undetermined.

Germline values: CDR1 MDHEN, CDR2 SYDVKM. This CDR3 is built from 15 residues. After re-calling the 5' RACE reads, TCRdb lists one entry per CDR3 protein, DNA absent. The sample totals more than 95,000 distinct CDR3 sequences; its top ten clones hold roughly 1.8%. Broader study findings: Versus healthy twins, IBD patients showed fewer clonotypes shared with others, especially with disease activity.

The specimen was blood. This sequence was found in a human donor with ulcerative colitis or Crohn's disease, or a healthy co-twin of an affected twin (not recorded which). The chain uses TRBV28 and TRBJ2-7; TCRdb calls TRBD2, which cannot be checked without DNA. CDR3 amino acids: CASSLAGSVSYEQYF.